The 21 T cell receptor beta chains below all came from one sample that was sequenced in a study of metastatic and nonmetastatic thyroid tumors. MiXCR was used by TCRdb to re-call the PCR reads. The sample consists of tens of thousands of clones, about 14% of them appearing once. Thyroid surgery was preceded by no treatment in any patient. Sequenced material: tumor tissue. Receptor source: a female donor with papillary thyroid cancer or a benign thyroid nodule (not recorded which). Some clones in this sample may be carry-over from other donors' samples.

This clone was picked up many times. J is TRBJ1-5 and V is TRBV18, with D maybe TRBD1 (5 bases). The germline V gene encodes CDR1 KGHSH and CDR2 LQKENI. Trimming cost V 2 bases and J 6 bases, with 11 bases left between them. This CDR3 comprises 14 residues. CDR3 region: CASSPVGQGQPQHF. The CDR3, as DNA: TGTGCCAGCTCACCAGTGGGGCAGGGTCAGCCCCAGCATTTT.

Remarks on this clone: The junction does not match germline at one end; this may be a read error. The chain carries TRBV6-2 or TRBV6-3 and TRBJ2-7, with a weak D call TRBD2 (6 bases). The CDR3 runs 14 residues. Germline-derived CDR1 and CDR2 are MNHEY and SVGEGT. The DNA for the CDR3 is TGTGCCAGCAGTTACAGGAGGGCCTCCTACAAGCAGTACTTC. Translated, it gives CASSYRRASYKQYF.

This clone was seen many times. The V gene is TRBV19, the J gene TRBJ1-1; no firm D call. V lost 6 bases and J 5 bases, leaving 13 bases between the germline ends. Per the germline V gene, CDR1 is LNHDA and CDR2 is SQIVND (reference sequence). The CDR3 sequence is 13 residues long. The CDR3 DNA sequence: TGTGCCAGTAGCTTGGAGGGAGGGACTGAAGCTTTCTTT. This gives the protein CASSLEGGTEAFF.

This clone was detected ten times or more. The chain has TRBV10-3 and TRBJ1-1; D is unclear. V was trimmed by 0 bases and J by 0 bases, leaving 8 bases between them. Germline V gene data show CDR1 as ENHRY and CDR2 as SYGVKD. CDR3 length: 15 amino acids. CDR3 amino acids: CAISESGGMNTEAFF. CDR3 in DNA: TGTGCCATCAGTGAGTCGGGCGGTATGAACACTGAAGCTTTCTTT.

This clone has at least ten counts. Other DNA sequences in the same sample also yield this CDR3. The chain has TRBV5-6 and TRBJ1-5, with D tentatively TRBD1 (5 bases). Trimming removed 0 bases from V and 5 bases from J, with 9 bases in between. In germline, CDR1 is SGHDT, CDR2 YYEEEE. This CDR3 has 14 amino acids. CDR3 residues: CASSLVGGDQPQHF. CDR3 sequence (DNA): TGTGCCAGCAGCTTGGTGGGGGGAGATCAGCCCCAGCATTTT.

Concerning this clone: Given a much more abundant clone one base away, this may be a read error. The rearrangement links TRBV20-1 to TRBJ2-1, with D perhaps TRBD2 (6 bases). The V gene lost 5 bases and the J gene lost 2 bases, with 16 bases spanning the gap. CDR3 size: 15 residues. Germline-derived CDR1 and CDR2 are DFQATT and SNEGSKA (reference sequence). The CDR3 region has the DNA TGCAGTGCTCTCCTGGGGGGAGGACCCTACAATGAGCAGTTCTTC. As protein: CSALLGGGPYNEQFF.

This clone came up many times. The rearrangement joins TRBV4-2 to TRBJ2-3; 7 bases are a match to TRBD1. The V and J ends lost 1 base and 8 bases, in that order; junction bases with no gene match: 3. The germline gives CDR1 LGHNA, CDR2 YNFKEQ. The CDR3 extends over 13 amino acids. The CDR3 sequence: CASSQAGGATQYF. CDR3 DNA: TGTGCCAGCAGCCAAGCAGGGGGAGCTACGCAGTATTTT.

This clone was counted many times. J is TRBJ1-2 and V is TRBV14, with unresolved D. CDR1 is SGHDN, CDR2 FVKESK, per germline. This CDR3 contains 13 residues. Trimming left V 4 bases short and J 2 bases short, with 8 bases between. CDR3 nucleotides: TGTGCCAGCAGCCGAGAACCCAACTATGGCTACACCTTC. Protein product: CASSREPNYGYTF.

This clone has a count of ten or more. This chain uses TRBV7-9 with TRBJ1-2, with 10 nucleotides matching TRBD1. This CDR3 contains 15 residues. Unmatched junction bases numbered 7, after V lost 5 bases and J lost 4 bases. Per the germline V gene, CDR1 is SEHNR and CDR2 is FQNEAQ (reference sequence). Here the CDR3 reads CASSPDRGQLYGYTF. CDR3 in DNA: TGTGCCAGCAGCCCCGACAGGGGGCAGCTCTATGGCTACACCTTC. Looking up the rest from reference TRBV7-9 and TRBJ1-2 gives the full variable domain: DTGVSQNPRHKITKRGQNVTFRCDPISEHNRLYWYRQTLGQGPEFLTYFQNEAQLEKSRLLSDRFSAERPKGSFSTLEIQRTEQGDSAMYLCASSPDRGQLYGYTFGSGTRLTVV.

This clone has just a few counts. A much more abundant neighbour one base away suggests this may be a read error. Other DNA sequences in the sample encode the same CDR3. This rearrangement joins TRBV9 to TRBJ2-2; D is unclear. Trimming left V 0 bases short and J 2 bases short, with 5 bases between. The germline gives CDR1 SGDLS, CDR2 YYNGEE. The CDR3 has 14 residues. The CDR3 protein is CASSVGVNTGELFF. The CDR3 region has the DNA TGTGCCAGCAGCGTAGGGGTTAACACCGGGGAGCTGTTTTTT.

The CDR3 coding sequence is TGTGCCAGCAGGTTGGGACGGGAGAGCACTGAAGCTTTCTTT. Translating it yields CASRLGRESTEAFF. J is TRBJ1-1 and V is TRBV7-8; D perhaps matches TRBD1 (5 bases). This CDR3 is 14 amino acids long. CDR1 is SGHVS and CDR2 is FQNEAQ in the germline V gene. Trimming removed 6 bases from V and 4 bases from J, with 15 bases in between. Full variable domain (outside the CDR3, taken from reference TRBV7-8 and TRBJ1-1): GAGVSQSPRYKVAKRGQDVALRCDPISGHVSLFWYQQALGQGPEFLTYFQNEAQLDKSGLPSDRFFAERPEGSVSTLKIQRTQQEDSAVYLCASRLGRESTEAFFGQGTRLTVV.

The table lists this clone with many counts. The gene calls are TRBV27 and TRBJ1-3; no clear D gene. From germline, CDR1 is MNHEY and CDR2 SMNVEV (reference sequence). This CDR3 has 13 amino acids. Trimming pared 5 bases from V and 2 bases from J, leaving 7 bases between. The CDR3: CASSRTAGNTIYF. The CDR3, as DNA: TGTGCCAGCAGTCGGACGGCTGGAAACACCATATATTTT.

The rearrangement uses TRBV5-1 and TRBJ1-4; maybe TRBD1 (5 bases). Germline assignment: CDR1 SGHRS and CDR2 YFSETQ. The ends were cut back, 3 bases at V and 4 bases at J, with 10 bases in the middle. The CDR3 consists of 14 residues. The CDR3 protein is CASSSTGFNEKLFF. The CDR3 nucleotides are TGCGCCAGCAGCTCAACAGGTTTTAATGAAAAACTGTTTTTT.

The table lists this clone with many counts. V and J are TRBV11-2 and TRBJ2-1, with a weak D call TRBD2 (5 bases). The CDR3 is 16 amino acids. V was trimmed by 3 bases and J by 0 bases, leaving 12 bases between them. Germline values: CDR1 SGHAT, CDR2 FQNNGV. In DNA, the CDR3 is TGTGCCAGCAGCTTTTTAGGACGGGGCTCCTACAATGAGCAGTTCTTC. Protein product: CASSFLGRGSYNEQFF.

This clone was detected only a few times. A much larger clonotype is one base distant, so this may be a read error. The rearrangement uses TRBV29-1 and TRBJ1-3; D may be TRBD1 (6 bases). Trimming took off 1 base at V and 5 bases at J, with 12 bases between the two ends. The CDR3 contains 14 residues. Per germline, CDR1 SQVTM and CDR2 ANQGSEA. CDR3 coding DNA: TGCAGCGTTGAAGCCAGGGGTTGGAGAAACACCATATATTTT. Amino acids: CSVEARGWRNTIYF.

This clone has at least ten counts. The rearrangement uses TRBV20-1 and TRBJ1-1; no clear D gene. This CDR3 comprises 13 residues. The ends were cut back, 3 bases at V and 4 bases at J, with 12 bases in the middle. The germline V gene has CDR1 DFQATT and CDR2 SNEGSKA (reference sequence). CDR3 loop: CSASRKIGTEAFF. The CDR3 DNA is TGCAGTGCTAGTAGGAAAATAGGCACTGAAGCTTTCTTT.

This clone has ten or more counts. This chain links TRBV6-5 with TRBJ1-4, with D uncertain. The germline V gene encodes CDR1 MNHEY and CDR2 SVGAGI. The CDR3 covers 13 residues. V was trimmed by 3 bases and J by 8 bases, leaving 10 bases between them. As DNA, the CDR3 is TGTGCCAGCAGTTATCTCGATCACGAAAAACTGTTTTTT. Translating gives CASSYLDHEKLFF.

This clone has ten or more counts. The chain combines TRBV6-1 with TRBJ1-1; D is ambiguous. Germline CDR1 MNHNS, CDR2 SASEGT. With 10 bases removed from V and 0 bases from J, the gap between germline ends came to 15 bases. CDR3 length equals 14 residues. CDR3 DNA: TGTGCCAACCAACCGGAGCTGATGAACACTGAAGCTTTCTTT. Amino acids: CANQPELMNTEAFF.

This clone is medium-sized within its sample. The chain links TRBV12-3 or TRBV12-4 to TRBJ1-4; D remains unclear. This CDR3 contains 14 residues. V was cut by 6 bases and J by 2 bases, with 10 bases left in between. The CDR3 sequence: CASSPSQTNEKLFF. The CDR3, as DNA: TGTGCCAGCAGCCCCTCCCAGACTAATGAAAAACTGTTTTTT.

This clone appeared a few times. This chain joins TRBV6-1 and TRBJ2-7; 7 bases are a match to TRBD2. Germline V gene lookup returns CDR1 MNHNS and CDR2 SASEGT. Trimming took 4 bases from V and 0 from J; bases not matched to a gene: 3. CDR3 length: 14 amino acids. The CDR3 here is CASSGGTNSYEQYF. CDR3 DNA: TGTGCCAGCAGTGGGGGGACTAACTCCTACGAGCAGTACTTC.

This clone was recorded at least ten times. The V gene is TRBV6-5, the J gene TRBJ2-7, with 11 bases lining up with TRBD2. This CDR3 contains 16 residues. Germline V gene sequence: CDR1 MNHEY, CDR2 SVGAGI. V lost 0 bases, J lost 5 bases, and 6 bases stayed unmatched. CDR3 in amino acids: CASSYSWASGRNEQYF. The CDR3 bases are TGTGCCAGCAGTTACTCTTGGGCTAGCGGGAGGAACGAGCAGTACTTC.